The next 5 T cell receptor beta chains were all read from a single sample in a study of shared clonotypes between healthy human individuals. Naivety among CD8 cells was defined by CD45RO negativity and positive CCR7 selection, thereby excluding terminally differentiated effector memory CD45RA+ cells. Assay used: immunoSEQ multiplex PCR; TCRdb lists only in-frame clones, some missing. The top ten hold about 24% of the sample, which has more than 550,000 clones, roughly 94% seen once. The sample taken for sequencing was naive CD8+ T cells sorted from blood. These receptors were taken from a man younger than 40 in good health.

As regards this clone: The junction departs from germline at one end; a sequencing error may be responsible. The chain couples TRBV27 to TRBJ2-5; 10 positions match TRBD1. This CDR3 contains 17 residues. CDR1 and CDR2 (germline): MNHEY, SMNVEV (reference sequence). This CDR3 is CASSSHSPGTGEEAQYF. In DNA, the CDR3 is TGTGCCAGCAGTTCCCATTCCCCCGGGACAGGGGAAGAGGCCCAGTACTTC.

Concerning this clone itself: Other DNA sequences within the sample encode an identical CDR3. The CDR3 DNA is TGTGCCAGCAGTCATTCCTACGAGCAGTACTTC. This gives the protein CASSHSYEQYF. The chain recombines TRBV7-9 with TRBJ2-7; D unresolved. The CDR3 runs to 11 residues. The V end was cut by 6 bases, the J end by 1 base, with 4 bases between. Per germline, CDR1 SEHNR and CDR2 FQNEAQ (reference sequence).

The CDR3 loop is CASSQVGVGLAGGDYEQYF. The CDR3 DNA reads as TGTGCCAGCAGCCAGGTGGGTGTAGGACTAGCGGGAGGCGACTACGAGCAGTACTTC. The genes are TRBV28 and TRBJ2-7, with TRBD2 matching over 14 bases. Germline V lookup: CDR1 MDHEN, CDR2 SYDVKM. This CDR3 region has 19 residues. The V segment lost 6 bases and the J segment 3 bases; nucleotides outside the gene matches: 16.

V and J are TRBV4-2 and TRBJ2-3; D is unresolved. The V gene's germline CDR1 is LGHNA and CDR2 YNFKEQ. Trimming removed 0 bases from V and 4 bases from J, with 5 bases in between. This CDR3 has 13 amino acids. For the CDR3, the DNA is TGTGCCAGCAGCCAAGACGATTCAGATACGCAGTATTTT. Protein: CASSQDDSDTQYF.

The J gene is TRBJ2-7, the V gene TRBV7-2; either TRBD1 or TRBD2 may supply D (5 bases each). With 5 bases removed from V and 0 bases from J, the gap between germline ends came to 17 bases. This CDR3 region has 16 residues. Looked up from germline, CDR1 is SGHTA and CDR2 is FQGNSA. CDR3 DNA sequence: TGTGCCAGCAGCCTACACCGGGACGGAAGCTCCTACGAGCAGTACTTC. It specifies CASSLHRDGSSYEQYF.